This T cell receptor beta chain was identified in a study of T cells in Graves' hyperthyroidism and ophthalmopathy. Ten or more counts support this clonotype. This CDR3 has 12 residues. CDR1 is DFQATT and CDR2 is SNEGSKA in the germline V gene (reference sequence). V lost 6 bases to trimming and J lost 1 base, with 9 bases between them. Using RNA transcripts as the source, TCR beta CDR3 regions were amplified. When the TCR CDR3 underwent first-round RT-PCR, the HTBI primer set was used. TCRdb reprocessed the multiplex PCR reads with MiXCR, giving one entry per CDR3 protein. The sample yields about 500,000 distinct CDR3 sequences, 16% seen once.

The receptor's source is a woman aged 18-29 years with Graves' hyperthyroidism. V and J are TRBV20-1 and TRBJ1-1; TRBD1 might be the D (5 bases). Sequencing used blood. The CDR3 is CSAKQGNTEAFF. The CDR3 DNA follows: TGCAGTGCCAAGCAGGGGAACACTGAAGCTTTCTTT.